What follows are 23 T cell receptor beta chains derived from one specimen sequenced in a study of T cell repertoires in cytomegalovirus infection (dated by TCRdb to the late 2010s). The sequencer was an Illumina HiSeq 1500. In TCRdb, the public reads were trimmed at Q25 with fastp and aligned with MiXCR, with productive beta chains retained. Every CDR3 protein is listed once, alongside the most common genes and DNA of its rows. The sample yields about 350,000 distinct CDR3 sequences; approximately 35% were counted once. Less than 15% of the sample is taken by the ten largest. The label giving this sample's treatment or condition can be read as: in vitro stimulation with specific CMV peptide epitopes to enrich CMV-specific T cells. These receptors lack a known antigen. Sample: cultured PBMCs, taken from culture after CMV antigen stimulation. The receptors originated from a human donor in good health (CMV status not recorded). Some clones in this sample may be carry-over from other donors' samples.

The J gene is TRBJ2-1, the V gene TRBV19; 8 bases are a match to TRBD2. CDR1 and CDR2 from the germline V gene are LNHDA and SQIVND (reference sequence). The CDR3 is made up of 16 amino acids. The trim removed 6 bases at V and 8 bases at J, leaving 15 bases unmatched. The CDR3 spells CASSPKRGYEIHEQFF. As DNA, the CDR3 is TGTGCCAGTAGCCCGAAGCGGGGGTATGAGATTCATGAGCAGTTCTTC.

The chain recombines TRBV6-2 or TRBV6-3 with TRBJ2-1; D is possibly TRBD1 (5 bases). The germline CDR1 and CDR2 sequences are MNHEY and SVGEGT. The CDR3 loop spans 13 amino acids. V was trimmed by 2 bases and J by 9 bases, leaving 11 bases between them. This chain's CDR3 is CASSYRGRGEQFF. The CDR3 bases are TGTGCCAGCAGTTACAGGGGTCGAGGTGAGCAGTTCTTC.

The chain is built from TRBV6-2 or TRBV6-3 and TRBJ2-1; D ambiguous. With 6 bases removed from V and 4 bases from J, the gap between germline ends came to 10 bases. The germline V gene encodes CDR1 MNHEY and CDR2 SVGEGT. The CDR3 runs 13 residues. For the CDR3, the DNA is TGTGCCAGCAGCGGCCGAGTGTACAATGAGCAGTTCTTC. As protein: CASSGRVYNEQFF.

This clonotype has only a few counts. The chain employs TRBV10-3 and TRBJ2-7; D gene unclear. The CDR3 totals 13 residues. The germline V gene has CDR1 ENHRY and CDR2 SYGVKD. V dropped 10 bases and J dropped 5 bases, with 18 bases sitting between them. The DNA of the CDR3 is TGTGCCAGCAGATCCGGGCCCCCGGACGAGCAGTACTTC. Its translation: CASRSGPPDEQYF.

V gene TRBV6-6 combines with J gene TRBJ1-1; D uncertain. Germline V gene sequence: CDR1 MNHNY, CDR2 SVGAGI (reference sequence). The CDR3 is made up of 11 amino acids. Trimming shortened V by 5 bases and J by 4 bases, and 5 bases separated the two germline ends. The CDR3 spells CASSQTTEAFF. CDR3 in DNA: TGTGCCAGCAGTCAGACCACTGAAGCTTTCTTT.

This clonotype occurred a few times. This chain uses TRBV7-3 with TRBJ1-2; 7 bases agree with TRBD1. The V segment lost 5 bases and the J segment 4 bases; nucleotides outside the gene matches: 4. The CDR3 length is 13 residues. The V gene's germline CDR1 is SGHTA and CDR2 FQGTGA. In DNA form, the CDR3 reads TGTGCCAGCAGCGGACAGGACGGCTATGGCTACACCTTC. It specifies CASSGQDGYGYTF.

This chain links TRBV27 with TRBJ1-2; TRBD1 is a possible D gene (6 bases). The ends were cut back, 0 bases at V and 8 bases at J, with 13 bases in the middle. The germline gives CDR1 MNHEY, CDR2 SMNVEV (reference sequence). The CDR3 is 14 residues long. Here the CDR3 reads CASSLSGHGIGYTF. CDR3 coding DNA: TGTGCCAGCAGTTTATCGGGACATGGTATAGGCTACACCTTC.

This clonotype came up a few times. V usage is TRBV6-1 and J usage is TRBJ2-3; D not resolved. CDR1 is MNHNS and CDR2 is SASEGT in the germline V gene. Trimming removed 5 bases from V and 5 bases from J, with 8 bases in between. The CDR3 totals 12 residues. This CDR3 reads CASSRSVDTQYF. CDR3 in DNA: TGTGCCAGCAGTCGCTCGGTAGATACGCAGTATTTT.

V usage is TRBV4-2 and J usage is TRBJ1-5; D gene ambiguous. There are 15 residues in the CDR3. The germline CDR1 and CDR2 sequences are LGHNA and YNFKEQ. V shed 1 base and J shed 2 bases, with 9 bases lying between them. CDR3 region: CASSQGRVGNQPQHF. The DNA for the CDR3 is TGTGCCAGCAGCCAAGGGAGGGTTGGCAATCAGCCCCAGCATTTT.

The table lists this clonotype with a few counts. The genes are TRBV6-1 and TRBJ1-1; D may be TRBD1 (5 bases). This CDR3 spans 14 amino acids. V was shortened by 0 bases and J by 6 bases, with 11 bases between the two germline ends. CDR1 and CDR2 (germline): MNHNS, SASEGT. The CDR3 DNA follows: TGTGCCAGCAGTGAAGCCTGGGGCACGGCTGAAGCTTTCTTT. Its protein product is CASSEAWGTAEAFF.

This chain joins TRBV19 and TRBJ2-7, with 8 positions matching TRBD2. This CDR3 has 14 residues. Per the germline V gene, CDR1 is LNHDA and CDR2 is SQIVND (reference sequence). V lost 5 bases to trimming and J lost 7 bases; unmatched junction nucleotides: 10. CDR3 region: CASSPPGGAREQYF. The CDR3 DNA is TGTGCCAGTAGTCCCCCCGGGGGGGCGCGGGAGCAGTACTTC.

This clonotype was observed a handful of times. The chain combines TRBV11-3 with TRBJ2-3, with TRBD2 matching over 7 bases. The CDR3 loop spans 15 amino acids. CDR1 and CDR2 from the germline V gene are SGHNT and YENEEA. After removal of 5 bases from V and 0 bases from J, the junction contained 5 bases not matched to a gene. The CDR3, as DNA: TGTGCCAGCAGCACCGGACTAGGCAGCACAGATACGCAGTATTTT. Translated, it gives CASSTGLGSTDTQYF.

This clonotype was found once. The chain links TRBV28 to TRBJ2-1; D ambiguous. Trimming took off 5 bases at V and 9 bases at J, with 17 bases between the two ends. Germline loops: CDR1 MDHEN, CDR2 SYDVKM. CDR3 length equals 14 residues. The CDR3 DNA reads TGTGCCAGCAGTCTCGACTCGATGATGGCTGAGCAGTTCTTC. Translating it yields CASSLDSMMAEQFF.

The chain carries TRBV15 and TRBJ2-7; weak D call: TRBD2 (6 bases). The CDR3 extends over 16 amino acids. Trimming left V 2 bases short and J 5 bases short, with 19 bases between. Per the germline V gene, CDR1 is LNHNV and CDR2 is YYDKDF (reference sequence). The CDR3: CATSRRGIAVLHEQYF. The CDR3 DNA sequence: TGTGCCACCAGCAGACGCGGAATAGCGGTTCTCCACGAGCAGTACTTC.

This rearrangement joins TRBV12-3 or TRBV12-4 to TRBJ1-3; the D gene is possibly TRBD1 (5 bases). V dropped 6 bases and J dropped 7 bases, with 13 bases sitting between them. This CDR3 has 13 residues. The CDR3 here is CASRPRWGNTIYF. For the CDR3, the DNA is TGTGCCAGCAGACCCCGCTGGGGGAACACCATATATTTT.

Only a few counts were recorded for this clonotype. The chain couples TRBV6-1 to TRBJ2-5, with 11 bases matching TRBD2. From germline, CDR1 is MNHNS and CDR2 SASEGT. The ends lost 6 bases at V and 6 bases at J; junction bases unmatched: 12. CDR3 size: 16 residues. CDR3 protein: CASRPIAGGPRKTQYF. In nucleotides, the CDR3 is TGTGCCAGCAGGCCAATAGCGGGAGGGCCTAGAAAGACCCAGTACTTC.

Only a few counts were recorded for this clonotype. The chain employs TRBV10-3 and TRBJ2-1; D not resolved. The length of the CDR3 is 14 residues. The germline V gene has CDR1 ENHRY and CDR2 SYGVKD. The V end was cut by 4 bases, the J end by 2 bases, with 9 bases between. CDR3 sequence reads: CAISAESPYNEQFF. The CDR3 DNA follows: TGTGCCATCAGTGCCGAATCTCCCTACAATGAGCAGTTCTTC.

The table lists this clonotype with a few counts. J is TRBJ2-1 and V is TRBV6-1, with 10 bases matching TRBD2. Trimming took 6 bases from V and 7 from J; bases not matched to a gene: 9. The CDR3 is made up of 15 amino acids. The germline V gene has CDR1 MNHNS and CDR2 SASEGT. The CDR3 reads CASSPWVAGGNEQFF. The CDR3 region has the DNA TGTGCCAGCAGCCCCTGGGTAGCGGGAGGAAATGAGCAGTTCTTC.

The gene calls are TRBV27 and TRBJ2-7; TRBD1 matches 7 bases. The V gene's germline CDR1 is MNHEY and CDR2 SMNVEV (reference sequence). The length of the CDR3 is 14 residues. J gave up 0 bases and V 10 bases, and 9 bases lay outside the gene matches. CDR3 sequence reads: CATQKTGSSYEQYF. In DNA, the CDR3 is TGTGCCACCCAAAAGACAGGGAGCTCCTACGAGCAGTACTTC.

V is TRBV19 and J is TRBJ2-7, with unresolved D. The length of the CDR3 is 14 residues. The germline V gene has CDR1 LNHDA and CDR2 SQIVND (reference sequence). V lost 0 bases to trimming and J lost 2 bases, with 8 bases between them. CDR3 sequence reads: CASSIEAGTYEQYF. DNA for the CDR3: TGTGCCAGTAGTATAGAGGCCGGTACCTACGAGCAGTACTTC.

This chain joins TRBV12-3 or TRBV12-4 and TRBJ1-1; TRBD1 matches at 8 bases. J lost 4 bases, V lost 5 bases, and 3 bases had no gene match. The CDR3 length is 13 residues. The CDR3 DNA reads as TGTGCCAGCAGTGTACAGGGGGGCACTGAAGCTTTCTTT. Translating it yields CASSVQGGTEAFF.

This clonotype was detected only a few times. The V call is TRBV7-9, the J call TRBJ1-2; D possibly corresponds to TRBD1 (5 bases). V shed 5 bases and J shed 5 bases, with 18 bases lying between them. CDR3 size: 15 residues. CDR1 and CDR2 (germline): SEHNR, FQNEAQ (reference sequence). The CDR3 coding sequence is TGTGCCAGCAGCCCCAGATCGACAGAATCTTATGGCTACACCTTC. Its translation: CASSPRSTESYGYTF. The variable domain in full, completed from reference TRBV7-9 and TRBJ1-2, reads DTGVSQNPRHKITKRGQNVTFRCDPISEHNRLYWYRQTLGQGPEFLTYFQNEAQLEKSRLLSDRFSAERPKGSFSTLEIQRTEQGDSAMYLCASSPRSTESYGYTFGSGTRLTVV.

This clonotype has at least ten counts. The CDR3 DNA reads as TGTGCCAGCAGCTTAAGCGAAAGAACTGAAGCTTTCTTT. Its translation: CASSLSERTEAFF. The chain has TRBV7-2 and TRBJ1-1; D remains ambiguous. V was shortened by 2 bases and J by 5 bases, with 9 bases between the two germline ends. The CDR3 extends over 13 amino acids. Germline V CDR1 and CDR2: SGHTA, FQGNSA.